One and the same sample provided the 30 T cell receptor beta chains below, sequenced in a study of shared clonotypes between healthy human individuals. Here immunoSEQ multiplex PCR was the method, and the copy in TCRdb shows in-frame clones only, minus some. The sample lists fewer than 2.5 million clones; over 85% were seen once. Input material: naive CD4+ T cells from PBMCs. Subset: CD45RA+ positively selected. The receptors come from a man between 18 and 35 years old in good health. Some clones in this sample may be carry-over from other donors' samples.

V gene TRBV25-1 combines with J gene TRBJ2-1; D is perhaps TRBD2 (6 bases). The CDR3 runs 13 residues. V lost 8 bases to trimming and J lost 7 bases, with 15 bases between them. CDR1 and CDR2 (germline): MGHDK, SYGVNS. The CDR3 bases are TGTGCCAGCTCTCTCCATGGGGGGAATGAGCAGTTCTTC. Translated, it gives CASSLHGGNEQFF.

V usage is TRBV28 and J usage is TRBJ2-1; 8 bases line up with TRBD2. This CDR3 has 16 amino acids. Unmatched junction bases numbered 10, after V lost 5 bases and J lost 4 bases. CDR1 and CDR2 from the germline V gene are MDHEN and SYDVKM. CDR3 amino acids: CASSPPGLGGYNEQFF. The DNA of the CDR3 is TGTGCCAGCAGTCCGCCGGGACTAGGAGGTTACAATGAGCAGTTCTTC.

The rearrangement links TRBV15 to TRBJ2-1, with 10 positions matching TRBD2. This CDR3 has 16 residues. The J segment lost 9 bases and the V segment lost 1 base, leaving 9 bases of the junction unmatched. The germline CDR1 and CDR2 sequences are LNHNV and YYDKDF (reference sequence). CDR3 amino acids: CATSRGGLAEMGEQFF. CDR3 nucleotides: TGTGCCACCAGCAGAGGTGGACTAGCGGAAATGGGTGAGCAGTTCTTC.

This chain joins TRBV7-9 and TRBJ2-5; TRBD2 agrees at 8 bases. The J call may be faulty, since TRBJ2-7 better matches the DNA end. Germline loops: CDR1 SEHNR, CDR2 FQNEAQ (reference sequence). The CDR3 totals 16 residues. The CDR3 spells CASSPSGGGLHYEQYF. DNA for the CDR3: TGTGCCAGCAGCCCCTCCGGGGGGGGACTACACTACGAGCAGTACTTC.

V and J are TRBV7-8 and TRBJ1-4; TRBD1 is a possible D gene (5 bases). The V end lost 0 bases, the J end lost 2 bases, and 10 bases lay between the germline ends. The length of the CDR3 is 16 residues. Germline V lookup: CDR1 SGHVS, CDR2 FQNEAQ. CDR3 amino acids: CASSLAGTMTNEKLFF. The CDR3 region has the DNA TGTGCCAGCAGCTTAGCCGGGACCATGACTAATGAAAAACTGTTTTTT.

In the case of this clone: At the DNA level, this CDR3 is encoded by other sequences in the same sample as well. The rearrangement uses TRBV28 and TRBJ2-7, with 10 nucleotides matching TRBD1. With 2 bases clipped from V and 2 bases from J, the junction kept 3 bases outside the gene matches. Germline CDR1 reads MDHEN; CDR2 reads SYDVKM. The CDR3 has 15 amino acids. The chain's CDR3 is CASSLPGTGAYEQYF. In nucleotides, the CDR3 is TGTGCCAGCAGTTTACCCGGGACAGGGGCCTACGAGCAGTACTTC.

The genes are TRBV7-6 and TRBJ1-5; TRBD1 might be the D (5 bases). From germline, CDR1 is SGHVS and CDR2 FNYEAQ. With 2 bases removed from V and 0 bases from J, the gap between germline ends came to 14 bases. This CDR3 comprises 17 residues. The chain's CDR3 is CASSLSAPGNSNQPQHF. The CDR3, as DNA: TGTGCCAGCAGCTTATCTGCCCCAGGGAATAGCAATCAGCCCCAGCATTTT.

V gene TRBV5-1 combines with J gene TRBJ2-3; 10 bases line up with TRBD2. V lost 0 bases and J lost 5; bases outside the gene matches: 6. This CDR3 has 16 amino acids. Germline loops: CDR1 SGHRS, CDR2 YFSETQ. The CDR3 sequence is CASSLVGLAVVDTQYF. In DNA, the CDR3 is TGCGCCAGCAGCTTGGTTGGACTAGCGGTCGTAGATACGCAGTATTTT. Using reference TRBV5-1 and TRBJ2-3 for the parts outside the CDR3, the full variable domain is KAGVTQTPRYLIKTRGQQVTLSCSPISGHRSVSWYQQTPGQGLQFLFEYFSETQRNKGNFPGRFSGRQFSNSRSEMNVSTLELGDSALYLCASSLVGLAVVDTQYFGPGTRLTVL.

The chain recombines TRBV27 with TRBJ2-7; D tentatively fits TRBD1 or TRBD2 (5 bases each). Trimming removed 5 bases at V and 4 bases at J, with 12 bases between. Germline V CDR1 and CDR2: MNHEY, SMNVEV (reference sequence). CDR3 length: 13 residues. CDR3 residues: CASSHPGAYEQYF. CDR3 DNA sequence: TGTGCCAGCAGTCACCCCGGGGCTTACGAGCAGTACTTC.

The chain employs TRBV6-5 and TRBJ1-2; 9 bases agree with TRBD1. CDR3 length equals 14 residues. The ends lost 5 bases at V and 8 bases at J; junction bases unmatched: 9. CDR1 and CDR2 (germline): MNHEY, SVGAGI. CDR3 sequence reads: CASSLSGTGYGYTF. The CDR3, as DNA: TGTGCCAGCAGTCTATCCGGGACAGGGTACGGCTACACCTTC.

V usage is TRBV9 and J usage is TRBJ2-7, with D perhaps matching TRBD1 or TRBD2 (5 bases each). Trimming removed 4 bases from V and 2 bases from J, with 13 bases in between. Per germline, CDR1 SGDLS and CDR2 YYNGEE. This CDR3 has 14 amino acids. The CDR3 DNA sequence: TGTGCCAGCAGCTACACCGGGACGGCCTACGAGCAGTACTTC. Translating gives CASSYTGTAYEQYF.

The CDR3 bases are TGTGCCAGCAGTTTACCAGGCAGTCCCTACGAGCAGTACTTC. Translating it yields CASSLPGSPYEQYF. The chain recombines TRBV6-5 with TRBJ2-7; D is undetermined. With 4 bases removed from V and 2 bases from J, the gap between germline ends came to 12 bases. This CDR3 comprises 14 residues. Germline V gene sequence: CDR1 MNHEY, CDR2 SVGAGI.

V gene TRBV7-7 combines with J gene TRBJ2-5; D call uncertain. The CDR3 extends over 14 amino acids. With 4 bases removed from V and 5 bases from J, the gap between germline ends came to 14 bases. In germline, CDR1 is SSHAT, CDR2 FNYEAQ (reference sequence). The CDR3 DNA follows: TGTGCCAGCAGCTCCCTTTCGGGCGCCGAGACCCAGTACTTC. Its protein product is CASSSLSGAETQYF. Looking up the rest from reference TRBV7-7 and TRBJ2-5 gives the full variable domain: GAGVSQSPRYKVTKRGQDVTLRCDPISSHATLYWYQQALGQGPEFLTYFNYEAQPDKSGLPSDRFSAERPEGSISTLTIQRTEQRDSAMYRCASSSLSGAETQYFGPGTRLLVL.

The chain carries TRBV6-5 and TRBJ2-3; 7 bases are a match to TRBD2. CDR3 size: 16 residues. CDR1 MNHEY and CDR2 SVGAGI come from the germline V gene. Trimming removed 0 bases from V and 0 bases from J; junction bases left unmatched: 3. CDR3 DNA sequence: TGTGCCAGCAGTTACTCCCTAGCGGCAAGCACAGATACGCAGTATTTT. It codes for CASSYSLAASTDTQYF.

This clone was picked up a small number of times. This chain connects TRBV20-1 to TRBJ1-5; D remains ambiguous. CDR1 and CDR2 (germline): DFQATT, SNEGSKA (reference sequence). This CDR3 has 11 residues. V lost 3 bases to trimming and J lost 4 bases, with 4 bases between them. The CDR3 DNA follows: TGCAGTGCTAGTTATAATCAGCCCCAGCATTTT. Its translation: CSASYNQPQHF.

The gene calls are TRBV18 and TRBJ1-3, with 8 bases aligning to TRBD1. The trim removed 8 bases at V and 0 bases at J, leaving 6 bases unmatched. The V gene's germline CDR1 is KGHSH and CDR2 LQKENI. The length of the CDR3 is 15 residues. CDR3 DNA: TGTGCCAGCCAACTAGACAGGGGCTCTGGAAACACCATATATTTT. Residues: CASQLDRGSGNTIYF.

The V gene is TRBV11-3, the J gene TRBJ2-1; 11 bases fit TRBD1. J lost 7 bases, V lost 5 bases, and 7 bases had no gene match. CDR3 size: 15 residues. Germline V gives CDR1 SGHNT, CDR2 YENEEA. The CDR3 is CASSLGQGALNEQFF. The CDR3 DNA reads TGTGCCAGCAGCCTAGGACAGGGGGCTTTGAATGAGCAGTTCTTC.

This chain uses TRBV4-1 with TRBJ2-3; 14 bases are a match to TRBD2. J lost 3 bases, V lost 7 bases, and 9 bases had no gene match. The CDR3 extends over 17 amino acids. Germline V lookup: CDR1 MGHRA, CDR2 YSYEKL. CDR3 amino acids: CASKGGLAGEKTDTQYF. The CDR3 nucleotides are TGCGCCAGCAAGGGGGGACTAGCGGGAGAGAAGACAGATACGCAGTATTTT.

The chain is built from TRBV25-1 and TRBJ1-5; D is undetermined. Germline V gene lookup returns CDR1 MGHDK and CDR2 SYGVNS. With 0 bases removed from V and 0 bases from J, the gap between germline ends came to 9 bases. The CDR3 runs 16 residues. The CDR3 nucleotides are TGTGCCAGCAGTGAATATCGGACCGATAGCAATCAGCCCCAGCATTTT. Translated, it gives CASSEYRTDSNQPQHF.

This clone was detected a few times. The chain links TRBV9 to TRBJ1-2; D is ambiguous. The CDR3 contains 14 residues. Germline assignment: CDR1 SGDLS and CDR2 YYNGEE. Trimming removed 4 bases at V and 4 bases at J, with 14 bases between. The CDR3 region is CASSRDIGPYGYTF. The CDR3, as DNA: TGTGCCAGCAGCCGAGACATTGGCCCCTATGGCTACACCTTC.

The rearrangement uses TRBV5-1 and TRBJ2-7, with 9 bases fitting TRBD1. Germline-derived CDR1 and CDR2 are SGHRS and YFSETQ. CDR3 size: 14 residues. Unmatched junction bases numbered 7, after V lost 4 bases and J lost 5 bases. Here the CDR3 reads CASSPSRDRDEQYF. CDR3 DNA sequence: TGCGCCAGCAGCCCGTCCCGGGACAGGGACGAGCAGTACTTC.

The chain recombines TRBV28 with TRBJ1-2, with a tentative D call TRBD1 (6 bases). The length of the CDR3 is 13 residues. V lost 5 bases and J 8 bases, leaving 15 bases between the germline ends. From germline, CDR1 is MDHEN and CDR2 SYDVKM. As DNA, the CDR3 is TGTGCCAGCAGTCCTAGGGGGTCCGGGGGCTACACCTTC. Protein product: CASSPRGSGGYTF.

A word on this clone: Distinct nucleotide sequences in the sample also encode this CDR3. V is TRBV28 and J is TRBJ1-5, with TRBD1 matching over 7 bases. In germline, CDR1 is MDHEN, CDR2 SYDVKM. CDR3 length equals 15 residues. J lost 3 bases, V lost 3 bases, and 5 bases had no gene match. The CDR3 DNA sequence: TGTGCCAGCAGTTTGGGCCAGGGGGTCAATCAGCCCCAGCATTTT. Translated, it gives CASSLGQGVNQPQHF.

Turning to this clone: The same CDR3 can be traced to other DNA sequences in this sample. The rearrangement joins TRBV7-9 to TRBJ2-3; D gene ambiguous. Germline V gives CDR1 SEHNR, CDR2 FQNEAQ (reference sequence). Trimming pared 1 base from V and 0 bases from J, leaving 5 bases between. CDR3 length: 14 amino acids. In nucleotides, the CDR3 is TGTGCCAGCAGCTTAGGGGCTAGCACAGATACGCAGTATTTT. This codes for CASSLGASTDTQYF. Full variable domain (remainder filled in from reference TRBV7-9 and TRBJ2-3): DTGVSQNPRHKITKRGQNVTFRCDPISEHNRLYWYRQTLGQGPEFLTYFQNEAQLEKSRLLSDRFSAERPKGSFSTLEIQRTEQGDSAMYLCASSLGASTDTQYFGPGTRLTVL.

The chain is built from TRBV2 and TRBJ1-2, with TRBD1 matching over 7 bases. V lost 3 bases to trimming and J lost 2 bases; unmatched junction nucleotides: 3. This CDR3 region has 14 residues. Germline V gene data show CDR1 as SNHLY and CDR2 as FYNNEI. CDR3 in DNA: TGTGCCAGCAGTGATGGACAGGCCAACTATGGCTACACCTTC. Residues: CASSDGQANYGYTF.

The rearrangement joins TRBV4-1 to TRBJ1-2, with D tentatively TRBD1 (5 bases). The CDR3 has 16 residues. Germline V gene data show CDR1 as MGHRA and CDR2 as YSYEKL. Trimming pared 4 bases from V and 0 bases from J, leaving 15 bases between. The CDR3 spells CASSPGSGVANYGYTF. The DNA of the CDR3 is TGCGCCAGCAGCCCGGGCTCGGGGGTAGCTAACTATGGCTACACCTTC.

In its sample, this clone was seen once. V and J are TRBV5-1 and TRBJ1-1; D is ambiguous. The CDR3 totals 12 residues. V was clipped by 4 bases and J by 10 bases, with 14 bases between them. Germline CDR1 and CDR2: SGHRS and YFSETQ. CDR3 in DNA: TGCGCCAGCAGCCGCGACACGGAGCGAGCTTTCTTT. It codes for CASSRDTERAFF.

The chain is built from TRBV2 and TRBJ2-3; D ambiguous. Trimming left V 5 bases short and J 0 bases short, with 12 bases between. The germline gives CDR1 SNHLY, CDR2 FYNNEI. CDR3 length equals 15 residues. DNA of the CDR3: TGTGCCAGCAGTCCTCCCAGTACTAGCACAGATACGCAGTATTTT. Protein: CASSPPSTSTDTQYF.

The chain links TRBV7-9 to TRBJ1-2; TRBD1 agrees at 9 bases. CDR1 SEHNR and CDR2 FQNEAQ come from the germline V gene (reference sequence). V gave up 5 bases and J gave up 4 bases; unmatched junction bases: 5. The CDR3 length is 14 residues. The CDR3 DNA is TGTGCCAGCAGCCTACGGGACAGGGCCTATGGCTACACCTTC. The encoded protein is CASSLRDRAYGYTF.

J is TRBJ1-2 and V is TRBV2; possibly TRBD1 for D (6 bases). The CDR3 runs 13 residues. V dropped 4 bases and J dropped 8 bases, with 14 bases sitting between them. Germline assignment: CDR1 SNHLY and CDR2 FYNNEI. The CDR3 DNA reads TGTGCCAGCAGTGGGGCCAGGGGATTCGGCTACACCTTC. Residues: CASSGARGFGYTF.